The 17 T cell receptor beta chains given below trace back to one sample, sequenced in a study of vaccination effects on CD4 cells after COVID-19. Clones were sequenced by immunoSEQ multiplex PCR, and TCRdb holds only the in-frame ones, with some missing. The sample consists of tens of thousands of clones, over 55% of them appearing once. With the ViraFEST assay, the study expanded antigen-specific CD4+ T cells using viral peptide pools, then sequenced them. Cells that had been cultured for roughly eleven days were the source of isolated CD4+ T cells. Participants were given two doses of BNT162b2 or mRNA-1273 vaccine. These receptors lack a known antigen. Sequences were derived from CD4+ T cells from PBMCs cultured with SARS-CoV-2 spike peptides, sampled after COVID-19 vaccination. These receptors all stem from a human donor who received a COVID-19 vaccine.

A few counts support this clone. The chain links TRBV4-1 to TRBJ1-4, with D maybe TRBD1 (5 bases). The germline CDR1 and CDR2 sequences are MGHRA and YSYEKL. The CDR3 has 14 residues. Trimming shortened V by 2 bases and J by 8 bases, and 12 bases separated the two germline ends. The chain's CDR3 is CASSQMRGGEKLFF. CDR3 nucleotides: TGCGCCAGCAGCCAAATGCGGGGGGGGGAAAAACTGTTTTTT.

The genes are TRBV18 and TRBJ1-2; D remains unclear. The CDR3 extends over 13 amino acids. Trimming pared 6 bases from V and 0 bases from J, leaving 8 bases between. Per the germline V gene, CDR1 is KGHSH and CDR2 is LQKENI. In DNA form, the CDR3 reads TGTGCCAGCTCGGAGGCAGCTAACTATGGCTACACCTTC. Protein: CASSEAANYGYTF. Together with reference TRBV18 and TRBJ1-2, the CDR3 gives the full variable domain: NAGVMQNPRHLVRRRGQEARLRCSPMKGHSHVYWYRQLPEEGLKFMVYLQKENIIDESGMPKERFSAEFPKEGPSILRIQQVVRGDSAAYFCASSEAANYGYTFGSGTRLTVV.

The chain employs TRBV20-1 and TRBJ2-7; the D gene could be TRBD1 or TRBD2 (5 bases each). Between the trimmed V and J ends, which lost 3 bases and 1 base, there was a span of 16 bases. This CDR3 comprises 15 residues. Germline values: CDR1 DFQATT, CDR2 SNEGSKA (reference sequence). The CDR3 DNA is TGCAGTGCTAGTGGGGGATGGGGCACGTCCTACGAGCAGTACTTC. As protein: CSASGGWGTSYEQYF.

V usage is TRBV5-4 and J usage is TRBJ2-3, with 11 bases aligning to TRBD2. The CDR3 is 15 residues long. Germline V CDR1 and CDR2: SGHNT, YYREEE (reference sequence). Losses at the gene ends were 2 bases for V and 5 bases for J; bases not matched to a gene: 4. The CDR3 spells CASSFASGRKDTQYF. CDR3 DNA sequence: TGTGCCAGCAGCTTCGCTAGCGGGAGGAAAGATACGCAGTATTTT. Based on the CDR3 plus reference TRBV5-4 and TRBJ2-3, the full variable domain is ETGVTQSPTHLIKTRGQQVTLRCSSQSGHNTVSWYQQALGQGPQFIFQYYREEENGRGNFPPRFSGLQFPNYSSELNVNALELDDSALYLCASSFASGRKDTQYFGPGTRLTVL.

This rearrangement joins TRBV11-3 to TRBJ2-5, with 9 bases matching TRBD2. The germline V gene encodes CDR1 SGHNT and CDR2 YENEEA. V lost 4 bases, J lost 5 bases, and 14 bases stayed unmatched. The CDR3 has 17 amino acids. The CDR3 reads CASSSKRAGGLGETQYF. CDR3 nucleotides: TGTGCCAGCAGCTCAAAGCGAGCGGGAGGTCTGGGGGAGACCCAGTACTTC.

There are a few counts of this clone. V usage is TRBV5-5 and J usage is TRBJ1-1, with 10 bases that match TRBD1. Germline CDR1 reads SGHKS; CDR2 reads YYEKEE (reference sequence). The CDR3 runs 14 residues. V gave up 5 bases and J gave up 5 bases; unmatched junction bases: 6. As DNA, the CDR3 is TGTGCCAGCAGATCGGACAGGGGGGGGACTGAAGCTTTCTTT. Residues: CASRSDRGGTEAFF.

The chain recombines TRBV5-1 with TRBJ2-7, with unresolved D. V lost 4 bases and J 5 bases, leaving 16 bases between the germline ends. Germline CDR1 is SGHRS and CDR2 is YFSETQ. The CDR3 is 14 residues long. The CDR3 here is CASSPETTRHEQYF. The CDR3 DNA follows: TGCGCCAGCAGCCCCGAAACGACAAGACACGAGCAGTACTTC.

The chain recombines TRBV18 with TRBJ2-2; D is possibly TRBD2 (6 bases). Germline V gene sequence: CDR1 KGHSH, CDR2 LQKENI. This CDR3 has 15 amino acids. Trimming left V 5 bases short and J 6 bases short, with 16 bases between. CDR3 in DNA: TGTGCCAGCTCAACTGCTACGGGGGTCCCCGGGGAGCTGTTTTTT. Translating gives CASSTATGVPGELFF.

This chain connects TRBV5-1 to TRBJ2-2; the D gene is possibly TRBD2 (5 bases). Between the trimmed V and J ends, which lost 2 bases and 4 bases, there was a span of 9 bases. The CDR3 totals 14 residues. CDR1 and CDR2 (germline): SGHRS, YFSETQ. CDR3 in DNA: TGCGCCAGCAGCTTTGGGGAGTTCACCGGGGAGCTGTTTTTT. This sequence encodes CASSFGEFTGELFF.

The chain employs TRBV10-1 and TRBJ1-2; D may be TRBD1 (5 bases). This CDR3 has 13 amino acids. Trimming pared 1 base from V and 9 bases from J, leaving 12 bases between. Germline-derived CDR1 and CDR2 are WNHNN and SYGVQD (reference sequence). CDR3 coding DNA: TGCGCCAGCAGTGAGTATACAGGAGGGCGCTACACCTTC. It specifies CASSEYTGGRYTF.

V usage is TRBV7-2 and J usage is TRBJ2-1; 8 bases are a match to TRBD1. This CDR3 region has 16 residues. The germline V gene encodes CDR1 SGHTA and CDR2 FQGNSA. V was pared by 1 base and J by 7 bases, with 9 bases of the junction left unmatched. As DNA, the CDR3 is TGTGCCAGCAGCTTAGATGGACAGGGTGGTGGGAATGAGCAGTTCTTC. This sequence encodes CASSLDGQGGGNEQFF.

This chain uses TRBV24-1 with TRBJ2-1; D tentatively fits TRBD1 or TRBD2 (5 bases each). The CDR3 spans 16 residues. Trimming stripped 3 bases from V and 7 bases from J, with 18 bases between. Germline-derived CDR1 and CDR2 are KGHDR and SFDVKD. The chain's CDR3 is CATSDATGTASNEQFF. The CDR3 DNA reads as TGTGCCACCAGTGATGCAACCGGGACGGCCTCTAATGAGCAGTTCTTC.

This clone was observed a handful of times. The chain uses TRBV25-1 and TRBJ2-3; D possibly corresponds to TRBD2 (5 bases). The CDR3 loop spans 13 amino acids. CDR1 MGHDK and CDR2 SYGVNS come from the germline V gene. The germline V and J ends were trimmed by 7 bases and 8 bases, with 16 bases remaining between them. CDR3: CASTGLAPGTQYF. In DNA, the CDR3 is TGTGCCAGCACCGGACTGGCCCCGGGTACGCAGTATTTT.

The V call is TRBV5-1, the J call TRBJ2-6, with TRBD1 identical over 11 bases. With 4 bases clipped from V and 0 bases from J, the junction kept 12 bases outside the gene matches. Germline CDR1 is SGHRS and CDR2 is YFSETQ. The CDR3 length is 20 residues. CDR3 loop: CASSPDPGTGGFSGANVLTF. CDR3 DNA sequence: TGCGCCAGCAGCCCCGACCCCGGGACAGGGGGTTTCTCTGGGGCCAACGTCCTGACTTTC.

The V gene is TRBV12-2, the J gene TRBJ1-2; the D call of TRBD1 is as the table states it, not checked on the DNA. TRBV12-2 is a known pseudogene. The length of the CDR3 is 16 residues. The CDR3 loop is CASRAPRQGAGYGYTF. The CDR3 nucleotides read TGTGCAAGTCGTGCCCCCCGACAGGGGGCGGGATATGGCTACACCTTC.

The DNA of the CDR3 is TGTGCCAGCAGCTTTGACAGGGGCGGCAATGAGCAGTTCTTC. This translates into CASSFDRGGNEQFF. The chain is built from TRBV5-4 and TRBJ2-1; 8 bases agree with TRBD1. Germline V gene lookup returns CDR1 SGHNT and CDR2 YYREEE (reference sequence). V lost 2 bases and J lost 6; bases outside the gene matches: 4. The CDR3 runs to 14 residues.

The chain joins TRBV9 to TRBJ1-1; D not certain. This CDR3 has 12 residues. V lost 0 bases, J lost 5 bases, and 5 bases lay in between. Germline values: CDR1 SGDLS, CDR2 YYNGEE. DNA of the CDR3: TGTGCCAGCAGCGTAGCAGAGACTGAAGCTTTCTTT. Its translation is CASSVAETEAFF.